The 15 T cell receptor beta chains given below trace back to one sample, sequenced in a study of shared clonotypes between healthy human individuals. The assay was immunoSEQ multiplex PCR, and TCRdb's table has in-frame clones only and misses some. This table holds 630,000 or so clones, roughly 98% found once. Positive CCR7 selection of CD45RO-negative cells yielded the naive CD8 cells, and terminally differentiated effector memory CD45RA+ cells were excluded. Sequenced material: naive CD8+ T cells sorted from blood. The receptors come from a young man in good health.

CDR3 coding DNA: TGTGCCAGCAGCCCACGAGGGGGGGCTTCAGTCGAGCAGTACTTC. Translated: CASSPRGGASVEQYF. V is TRBV9 and J is TRBJ2-7; the D gene is possibly TRBD2 (7 bases). The CDR3 has 15 amino acids. V lost 4 bases to trimming and J lost 6 bases, with 20 bases between them. Germline V CDR1 and CDR2: SGDLS, YYNGEE.

The V gene is TRBV27, the J gene TRBJ2-3; D not certain. The CDR3 length is 17 residues. V gave up 8 bases and J gave up 1 base, with 22 bases separating them. CDR1 and CDR2 from the germline V gene are MNHEY and SMNVEV (reference sequence). In DNA form, the CDR3 reads TGTGCCAGCTCTGCGCTTTCCGTGGCCGGCGGCACAGATACGCAGTATTTT. Protein: CASSALSVAGGTDTQYF.

The chain recombines TRBV2 with TRBJ2-2, with D tentatively TRBD1 or TRBD2 (6 bases each). Looked up from germline, CDR1 is SNHLY and CDR2 is FYNNEI. The CDR3 is 15 amino acids. Trimming removed 7 bases from V and 4 bases from J, with 16 bases in between. The CDR3 sequence is CASTSVGGSTGELFF. In DNA form, the CDR3 reads TGTGCCAGCACTAGCGTAGGGGGTAGCACCGGGGAGCTGTTTTTT.

This clone came up once. The chain uses TRBV7-8 and TRBJ2-1, with 7 bases that match TRBD1. The V segment lost 1 base and the J segment 7 bases; nucleotides outside the gene matches: 7. Germline V gene lookup returns CDR1 SGHVS and CDR2 FQNEAQ. The CDR3 runs 15 residues. CDR3 residues: CASSLVGGGYNEQFF. The CDR3 coding sequence is TGTGCCAGCAGCTTAGTAGGGGGCGGGTATAATGAGCAGTTCTTC.

The chain links TRBV29-1 to TRBJ2-2; tentatively, D is TRBD2 (6 bases). Germline assignment: CDR1 SQVTM and CDR2 ANQGSEA. V lost 6 bases and J lost 7, with 9 bases in between. CDR3 length: 11 residues. Written as DNA, the CDR3 is TGCAGCGTAATTAGCGGCGGGGAGCTGTTTTTT. Translation: CSVISGGELFF.

This rearrangement joins TRBV7-6 to TRBJ2-2, with a weak D call TRBD1 (5 bases). Germline loops: CDR1 SGHVS, CDR2 FNYEAQ. V was cut by 3 bases and J by 3 bases, with 11 bases left in between. The length of the CDR3 is 15 residues. The CDR3 is CASSLGRADTGELFF. The CDR3 coding sequence is TGTGCCAGCAGCTTGGGCAGGGCAGACACCGGGGAGCTGTTTTTT.

This clone was counted once. V gene TRBV18 combines with J gene TRBJ2-7; TRBD1 might be the D (6 bases). V was trimmed by 2 bases and J by 2 bases, leaving 13 bases between them. Per germline, CDR1 KGHSH and CDR2 LQKENI. The CDR3 consists of 15 residues. This CDR3 is CASSPEGTPTYEQYF. CDR3 bases: TGTGCCAGCTCACCAGAGGGGACACCTACCTACGAGCAGTACTTC. The full variable domain, rest sourced from reference TRBV18 and TRBJ2-7, is NAGVMQNPRHLVRRRGQEARLRCSPMKGHSHVYWYRQLPEEGLKFMVYLQKENIIDESGMPKERFSAEFPKEGPSILRIQQVVRGDSAAYFCASSPEGTPTYEQYFGPGTRLTVT.

V is TRBV19 and J is TRBJ2-7, with 7 bases lining up with TRBD2. CDR3 length equals 13 residues. Germline loops: CDR1 LNHDA, CDR2 SQIVND (reference sequence). The V segment lost 4 bases and the J segment 5 bases; nucleotides outside the gene matches: 5. As DNA, the CDR3 is TGTGCCAGTAGTAGCGGGAGTGTCGACGAGCAGTACTTC. This translates into CASSSGSVDEQYF. Together with reference TRBV19 and TRBJ2-7, the CDR3 gives the full variable domain: DGGITQSPKYLFRKEGQNVTLSCEQNLNHDAMYWYRQDPGQGLRLIYYSQIVNDFQKGDIAEGYSVSREKKESFPLTVTSAQKNPTAFYLCASSSGSVDEQYFGPGTRLTVT.

V gene TRBV7-9 combines with J gene TRBJ2-7; 7 bases fit TRBD2. The CDR3 contains 16 residues. Trimming took 4 bases from V and 0 from J; bases not matched to a gene: 9. The V gene's germline CDR1 is SEHNR and CDR2 FQNEAQ (reference sequence). Here the CDR3 DNA reads TGTGCCAGCAGCTCGAACCGGGACTACCTCTCCTACGAGCAGTACTTC. Its translation is CASSSNRDYLSYEQYF.

The chain uses TRBV29-1 and TRBJ2-3; D may match TRBD1 or TRBD2 (5 bases each). The V and J ends lost 7 bases and 4 bases respectively, with 18 bases between them. Germline CDR1 reads SQVTM; CDR2 reads ANQGSEA. This CDR3 contains 14 residues. CDR3 coding DNA: TGCAGCGCCGAACTAGGGACCCCCTCAGATACGCAGTATTTT. Translation: CSAELGTPSDTQYF.

The chain carries TRBV5-6 and TRBJ2-1; TRBD2 agrees at 8 bases. With 6 bases clipped from V and 8 bases from J, the junction kept 16 bases outside the gene matches. The CDR3 consists of 16 residues. Germline V gives CDR1 SGHDT, CDR2 YYEEEE. The CDR3 loop is CASIPRQAGVVYEQFF. The CDR3, as DNA: TGTGCCAGCATTCCACGCCAAGCGGGAGTGGTGTATGAGCAGTTCTTC. The whole variable domain, remainder taken from reference TRBV5-6 and TRBJ2-1, is DAGVTQSPTHLIKTRGQQVTLRCSPKSGHDTVSWYQQALGQGPQFIFQYYEEEERQRGNFPDRFSGHQFPNYSSELNVNALLLGDSALYLCASIPRQAGVVYEQFFGPGTRLTVL.

The V and J genes are TRBV5-1 and TRBJ2-3, with 8 bases fitting TRBD2. V trimming: 3 bases; J trimming: 0 bases; junction bases outside the gene matches: 6. This CDR3 region has 16 residues. Per germline, CDR1 SGHRS and CDR2 YFSETQ. As DNA, the CDR3 is TGCGCCAGCAGCTCCCTCCCTAGCGGGAGCACAGATACGCAGTATTTT. This translates into CASSSLPSGSTDTQYF.

DNA for the CDR3: TGTGCCAGCGGTGACAGAGACAATGAGCAGTTCTTC. Translated, it gives CASGDRDNEQFF. The J gene is TRBJ2-1, the V gene TRBV27, with D maybe TRBD1 (5 bases). This CDR3 region has 12 residues. Per the germline V gene, CDR1 is MNHEY and CDR2 is SMNVEV (reference sequence). The V end was cut by 8 bases, the J end by 5 bases, with 10 bases between.

The gene calls are TRBV7-6 and TRBJ2-1; 10 nucleotides align to TRBD2. There are 15 residues in the CDR3. The germline CDR1 and CDR2 sequences are SGHVS and FNYEAQ. V shed 6 bases, J shed 6 bases, and the junction held 8 bases outside the gene matches. The CDR3 reads CASSSGRQPLNEQFF. Written as DNA, the CDR3 is TGTGCCAGCAGTAGCGGGAGGCAGCCCCTCAATGAGCAGTTCTTC.

J is TRBJ2-6 and V is TRBV7-9, with no clear D. Germline CDR1 and CDR2: SEHNR and FQNEAQ (reference sequence). Trimming took 5 bases from V and 2 from J, leaving 10 bases between them. The CDR3 sequence is 15 residues long. The DNA for the CDR3 is TGTGCCAGCAGCGAAACAGAGGCTGGGGCCAACGTCCTGACTTTC. Translated: CASSETEAGANVLTF.